What follows are 13 T cell receptor beta chains derived from one specimen sequenced in a study of blood T cell repertoires in COVID-19. Profiling relied on immunoSEQ multiplex PCR, and the TCRdb table lists in-frame clones only, not all of them. The sample lists about 230,000 clones, around 83% seen once, with over 0.95% in the top ten. The sequencing sample was made of peripheral blood. The source of these receptors is a man between 35 and 55 years old with acute or convalescent COVID-19.

This chain joins TRBV11-2 and TRBJ1-2; 12 nucleotides align to TRBD1. Looked up from germline, CDR1 is SGHAT and CDR2 is FQNNGV. J was trimmed by 6 bases and V by 5 bases; bases with no gene match: 7. The CDR3 contains 15 residues. CDR3 amino acids: CASSPGTGGGHGYTF. In nucleotides, the CDR3 is TGTGCCAGCAGCCCCGGGACAGGGGGCGGTCATGGCTACACCTTC.

The chain couples TRBV27 to TRBJ1-2; 9 bases are a match to TRBD1. This CDR3 is built from 16 residues. CDR1 is MNHEY and CDR2 is SMNVEV in the germline V gene (reference sequence). V was pared by 0 bases and J by 2 bases, with 4 bases of the junction left unmatched. The DNA of the CDR3 is TGTGCCAGCAGTTTATCGAGACAGGGGGGAAACTATGGCTACACCTTC. Protein product: CASSLSRQGGNYGYTF.

V gene TRBV29-1 combines with J gene TRBJ2-7, with D possibly matching TRBD1 (6 bases). With 6 bases removed from V and 2 bases from J, the gap between germline ends came to 14 bases. CDR3 size: 13 residues. Per the germline V gene, CDR1 is SQVTM and CDR2 is ANQGSEA. The CDR3 loop is CSVLQGITYEQYF. In DNA form, the CDR3 reads TGCAGCGTCCTACAGGGAATAACCTACGAGCAGTACTTC.

The chain couples TRBV25-1 to TRBJ2-3; 13 positions match TRBD2. Germline V gene data show CDR1 as MGHDK and CDR2 as SYGVNS. V shed 8 bases, J shed 2 bases, and the junction held 7 bases outside the gene matches. This CDR3 is built from 16 residues. CDR3 in DNA: TGTGCCAGCTGGGGACTAGCGGGAAGTCCCACAGATACGCAGTATTTT. Translation gives CASWGLAGSPTDTQYF.

The chain recombines TRBV18 with TRBJ1-1; unclear D gene. Germline CDR1 and CDR2: KGHSH and LQKENI. CDR3 length equals 13 residues. Trimming removed 2 bases from V and 4 bases from J, with 8 bases in between. The CDR3, as DNA: TGTGCCAGCTCACCAGTCACGCGCACTGAAGCTTTCTTT. Protein product: CASSPVTRTEAFF.

The chain is built from TRBV7-9 and TRBJ1-2; a possible D gene is TRBD1 (5 bases). Trimming pared 5 bases from V and 1 base from J, leaving 8 bases between. Germline CDR1 reads SEHNR; CDR2 reads FQNEAQ (reference sequence). The CDR3 runs to 13 residues. Here the CDR3 DNA reads TGTGCCAGCAGCCGGGACTTTAACTATGGCTACACCTTC. It codes for CASSRDFNYGYTF.

V is TRBV28 and J is TRBJ1-6; no clear D. This CDR3 has 17 amino acids. V was cut by 5 bases and J by 8 bases, with 22 bases left in between. CDR1 and CDR2 (germline): MDHEN, SYDVKM. Written as DNA, the CDR3 is TGTGCCAGCAGTCCGAACCCCCCGAGACGGGTCCATTCACCCCTCCACTTT. Its protein is CASSPNPPRRVHSPLHF.

This clone was picked up a small number of times. V and J are TRBV24-1 and TRBJ1-1; 8 bases fit TRBD1. Per germline, CDR1 KGHDR and CDR2 SFDVKD. This CDR3 contains 20 residues. The ends lost 2 bases at V and 1 base at J; junction bases unmatched: 17. As DNA, the CDR3 is TGTGCCACCAGTGATTCGGATGCCTTCGGGATCGGGACAGGGAACACTGAAGCTTTCTTT. Translating it yields CATSDSDAFGIGTGNTEAFF.

The genes are TRBV7-3 and TRBJ2-2; 9 bases match TRBD2. CDR1 is SGHTA and CDR2 is FQGTGA in the germline V gene. V was clipped by 5 bases and J by 5 bases; unmatched bases: 9. This CDR3 is built from 16 residues. CDR3 amino acids: CASSPPGLALTGELFF. DNA of the CDR3: TGTGCCAGCAGCCCCCCGGGACTAGCCCTGACCGGGGAGCTGTTTTTT.

This chain uses TRBV7-3 with TRBJ2-3; TRBD2 matches 7 bases. Losses at the gene ends were 8 bases for V and 0 bases for J; bases not matched to a gene: 5. The CDR3 runs to 14 residues. The germline CDR1 and CDR2 sequences are SGHTA and FQGTGA. CDR3 in DNA: TGTGCCAGCGGACCGGGACTAAGCACAGATACGCAGTATTTT. Its translation is CASGPGLSTDTQYF.

The V and J genes are TRBV19 and TRBJ2-4, with a possible D match to TRBD2 (6 bases). This CDR3 spans 17 amino acids. V gave up 3 bases and J gave up 1 base, with 16 bases separating them. CDR1 is LNHDA and CDR2 is SQIVND in the germline V gene (reference sequence). The CDR3 DNA reads TGTGCCAGTAGTATCTCTGCCGGGGGAATGGCCAAAAACATTCAGTACTTC. The encoded protein is CASSISAGGMAKNIQYF.

The chain joins TRBV6-1 to TRBJ1-5; a weak D match, TRBD1 (5 bases). The CDR3 spans 16 residues. Trimming removed 1 base from V and 6 bases from J, with 16 bases in between. CDR1 MNHNS and CDR2 SASEGT come from the germline V gene. The CDR3 is CASSEGGTPGFQPQHF. CDR3 sequence (DNA): TGTGCCAGCAGTGAAGGGGGGACTCCAGGGTTTCAGCCCCAGCATTTT.

The genes are TRBV7-9 and TRBJ2-2; 8 positions match TRBD1. V lost 5 bases and J lost 7; bases outside the gene matches: 6. The CDR3 is 14 residues long. CDR1 is SEHNR and CDR2 is FQNEAQ in the germline V gene (reference sequence). The CDR3 DNA is TGTGCCAGCAGCAGTGGACAGGGCCACGGGGAGCTGTTTTTT. It yields the protein CASSSGQGHGELFF.